These T cell receptor beta chains were read from a single sample in a study of post-analysis software for immune sequencing data. Via MiXCR, TCRdb re-called the PCR reads, giving one row per CDR3 protein. The repertoire holds 400,000 to 500,000 distinct CDR3 sequences, with more than 30% as singletons. The material sequenced was blood. The source of these receptors is a girl aged 2-10 years with multiple sclerosis. The CDR3 runs from the conserved cysteine through the conserved F or W. D genes are given only for firm matches. A row's size may be missing; if present it is once, few, many or a size class.

V	J	D	size	DNA	CDR3
TRBV29-1	TRBJ1-2	TRBD1	.	TGCAGCGTTGAGCAGGGGGCTAACTATGGCTACACCTTC	CSVEQGANYGYTF
TRBV12-3/TRBV12-4	TRBJ2-6	.	few	TGTGCCAGCAGTCCGTACAGGGTCCCTGGGGCCAACGTCCTGACTTTC	CASSPYRVPGANVLTF
TRBV20-1	TRBJ1-2	.	few	TGCAGTGCTAATTCGGCAGGGATACTATTCTATGGCTACACCTTC	CSANSAGILFYGYTF
TRBV5-1	TRBJ2-3	.	.	TGCGCCAGCAGCGAACTGATAGGGGATACGCAGTATTTT	CASSELIGDTQYF
TRBV6-1	TRBJ2-7	.	.	TGTGCCAGCAGTGAAGCAGGAGGCAGGGTTAACGAGCAGTACTTC	CASSEAGGRVNEQYF
TRBV7-8	TRBJ2-1	TRBD2	.	TGTGCCAGCAGCCTCAGGACTAGCGGGAGTAATCCGGATGAGCAGTTCTTC	CASSLRTSGSNPDEQFF
TRBV20-1	TRBJ1-1	.	.	TGCAGTGCTAGCGTCCCGTGGGGCACTGAAGCTTTCTTT	CSASVPWGTEAFF
TRBV10-3	TRBJ2-3	TRBD1	.	TGTGCCATCAGTGAGCCGGGGACAGGGGGCTCGTATACGCAGTATTTT	CAISEPGTGGSYTQYF
TRBV7-6	TRBJ2-7	TRBD2	.	TGTGCCAGCAGCTTACAGATGACTAGCGGTCATTTCTCCTACGAGCAGTACTTC	CASSLQMTSGHFSYEQYF
TRBV18	TRBJ2-5	.	few	TGTGCCAGCTCCCAAAAAGAGACCCAGTACTTC	CASSQKETQYF
TRBV28	TRBJ2-1	TRBD2	few	TGTGCCAGCAGTACTAGCGGGGGGGGCAACAATGAGCAGTTCTTC	CASSTSGGGNNEQFF
TRBV4-2	TRBJ2-1	.	.	TGTGCCAGCAGTCTCGAGGCCCAATCCTACAATGAGCAGTTCTTC	CASSLEAQSYNEQFF
TRBV7-7	TRBJ2-3	TRBD2	few	TGTGCCAGCAGCCCACATGGGACCGGGACTAGCTTAAATACGCAGTATTTT	CASSPHGTGTSLNTQYF
TRBV10-3	TRBJ2-1	TRBD1	.	TGTGCCATCAGCGCGGACAGGGGGCGGGATGAGCAGTTCTTC	CAISADRGRDEQFF
TRBV28	TRBJ2-7	.	.	TGTGCCAGCAGTTTGCAGGGGGGAATTCCCTACGAGCAGTACTTC	CASSLQGGIPYEQYF
TRBV14	TRBJ2-7	TRBD2	few	TGTGCCAGCAGCCCCCGGGCGGGGGTAGGTGCCTACGAGCAGTACTTC	CASSPRAGVGAYEQYF
TRBV20-1	TRBJ1-1	.	.	TGCAGTGCTCGCCAAACAGGCTGTCGCGCTGAAGCTTTCTTT	CSARQTGCRAEAFF
TRBV6-1	TRBJ1-5	TRBD1	.	TGTGCCAGCAGTGAACGGACAGGGGGCTACAATCAGCCCCAGCATTTT	CASSERTGGYNQPQHF
TRBV10-3	TRBJ2-3	TRBD2	few	TGTGCCATCAGTGAAGAACGGGAGGGAGGAGGTACAGATACGCAGTATTTT	CAISEEREGGGTDTQYF
TRBV20-1	TRBJ1-2	TRBD1	.	TGCAGTGTTCTCCACTTGGGGACAGGGACATATGGCTACACCTTC	CSVLHLGTGTYGYTF
TRBV2	TRBJ1-2	TRBD1	few	TGTGCCTCCCGGACAGGGAGCTATGGCTACACCTTC	CASRTGSYGYTF
TRBV4-1	TRBJ1-5	TRBD1	.	TGCGCCAGCAGCCAGAGGGACAGGGGCTATAGCAATCAGCCCCAGCATTTT	CASSQRDRGYSNQPQHF
TRBV7-9	TRBJ2-5	.	.	TGTGCCAGCAGCTTAGGTTTCGGGTTTACGGAGACCCAGTACTTC	CASSLGFGFTETQYF
TRBV5-1	TRBJ2-7	TRBD1	few	TGCGCCAGCAGCTTGTGGCCAGGGGGCTCCTACGAGCAGTACTTC	CASSLWPGGSYEQYF
TRBV5-1	TRBJ2-1	.	.	TGCGCCAGCAGCTTGGAAGACACGGCCTACAATGAGCAGTTCTTC	CASSLEDTAYNEQFF
TRBV27	TRBJ2-3	TRBD2	.	TGTGCCAGCCGGACTAGCGGGGGCTCTCTGGATACGCAGTATTTT	CASRTSGGSLDTQYF
TRBV20-1	TRBJ2-1	.	few	TGCAGTGCTACATTAACCAGCAAATATAGGGATGAGCAGTTCTTC	CSATLTSKYRDEQFF
TRBV7-3	TRBJ1-1	.	.	TGTGCCAGCAGCCCCAACCCTGCGGGGAGGGCTGAAGCTTTCTTT	CASSPNPAGRAEAFF
TRBV24-1	TRBJ2-5	.	few	TGTGCCACCGGGCTCTCCGGGGCGAGGGAGACCCAGTACTTC	CATGLSGARETQYF
TRBV7-8	TRBJ2-5	TRBD1	.	TGTGCCAGCAGCTTTGACAGGGGGTTTGAGACCCAGTACTTC	CASSFDRGFETQYF
TRBV20-1	TRBJ1-5	TRBD1	.	TGCAGTGCAAGAGACAGGGGGATCGCAAATCAGCCCCAGCATTTT	CSARDRGIANQPQHF
TRBV9	TRBJ2-2	.	few	TGTGCCAGCAGCGAGAGGGGAGTCACCGGGGAGCTGTTTTTT	CASSERGVTGELFF
TRBV6-5	TRBJ2-1	TRBD2	.	TGTGCCAGCAGTCGCGGGAGGGTACCATACAATGAGCAGTTCTTC	CASSRGRVPYNEQFF